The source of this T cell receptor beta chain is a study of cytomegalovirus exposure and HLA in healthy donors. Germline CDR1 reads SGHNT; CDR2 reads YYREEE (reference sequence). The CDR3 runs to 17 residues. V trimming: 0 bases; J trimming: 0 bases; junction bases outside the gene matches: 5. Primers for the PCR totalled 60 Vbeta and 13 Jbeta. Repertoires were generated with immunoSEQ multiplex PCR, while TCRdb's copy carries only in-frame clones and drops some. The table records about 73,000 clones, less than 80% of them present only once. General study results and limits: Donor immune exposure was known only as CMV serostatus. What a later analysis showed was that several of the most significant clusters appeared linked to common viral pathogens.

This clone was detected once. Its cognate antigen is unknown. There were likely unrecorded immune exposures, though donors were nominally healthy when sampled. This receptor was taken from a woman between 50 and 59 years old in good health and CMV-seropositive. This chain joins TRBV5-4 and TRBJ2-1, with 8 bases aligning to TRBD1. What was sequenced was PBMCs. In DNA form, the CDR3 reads TGTGCCAGCAGCTTGGGGACAGGGCTCAGCTCCTACAATGAGCAGTTCTTC. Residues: CASSLGTGLSSYNEQFF. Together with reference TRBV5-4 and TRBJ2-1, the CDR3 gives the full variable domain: ETGVTQSPTHLIKTRGQQVTLRCSSQSGHNTVSWYQQALGQGPQFIFQYYREEENGRGNFPPRFSGLQFPNYSSELNVNALELDDSALYLCASSLGTGLSSYNEQFFGPGTRLTVL.